The 11 T cell receptor beta chains below were found in one sample sequenced in a study of T cell responses to AZD1222 COVID-19 vaccine. The repertoire was sequenced with immunoSEQ multiplex PCR; TCRdb's copy has only in-frame clones and lacks some. Among 100,000 to 130,000 clones, 87% were seen once, and the ten largest hold around 4.9%. This specimen consisted of peripheral blood, obtained 28 days after the second AZD1222 dose. The source is an adult who received the AZD1222 COVID-19 vaccine.

The rearrangement joins TRBV4-3 to TRBJ2-7; no reliable D call. Trimming shortened V by 0 bases and J by 2 bases, and 17 bases separated the two germline ends. CDR3 size: 17 residues. Germline V gene lookup returns CDR1 LGHNA and CDR2 YSLEER. CDR3: CASSQDFAALAAYEQYF. The DNA for the CDR3 is TGCGCCAGCAGCCAAGACTTTGCTGCCCTCGCCGCCTACGAGCAGTACTTC.

The chain carries TRBV5-1 and TRBJ1-3; D is undetermined. The CDR3 loop spans 16 amino acids. V shed 0 bases and J shed 4 bases, with 14 bases lying between them. Germline V gene sequence: CDR1 SGHRS, CDR2 YFSETQ. The chain's CDR3 is CASSLAGPVAGNTIYF. The CDR3 DNA reads TGCGCCAGCAGCTTGGCGGGCCCAGTGGCAGGAAACACCATATATTTT.

This clone turned up a few times. The V and J genes are TRBV3-1 (or the pseudogene TRBV3-2) and TRBJ1-1; D unresolved. The CDR3 covers 14 residues. Germline assignment: CDR1 LGHDT and CDR2 YNNKEL (reference sequence). The V gene lost 0 bases and the J gene lost 7 bases, with 12 bases spanning the gap. The CDR3 sequence is CASSQEVRRGEAFF. CDR3 DNA: TGTGCCAGCAGCCAAGAAGTTCGGCGGGGTGAAGCTTTCTTT.

The V gene is TRBV7-8, the J gene TRBJ2-3; D may match TRBD1 or TRBD2 (5 bases each). V was shortened by 4 bases and J by 5 bases, with 16 bases between the two germline ends. Germline CDR1 and CDR2: SGHVS and FQNEAQ. The CDR3 is 15 amino acids. CDR3 nucleotides: TGTGCCAGCAGCTCCTCTTTGGGGGTCGGAGATACGCAGTATTTT. Amino acids: CASSSSLGVGDTQYF.

V usage is TRBV27 and J usage is TRBJ2-7; weak D call: TRBD1 (5 bases). The V and J ends lost 5 bases and 2 bases respectively, with 10 bases between them. CDR1 and CDR2 from the germline V gene are MNHEY and SMNVEV (reference sequence). CDR3 length: 13 residues. Here the CDR3 DNA reads TGTGCCAGCAGTCCCCAGGGCCCCTACGAGCAGTACTTC. This sequence encodes CASSPQGPYEQYF.

In its sample, this clone was seen a few times. This CDR3 is CASSYRRGQTGNEQFF. Written as DNA, the CDR3 is TGTGCCAGCAGTTACCGGCGGGGCCAAACGGGCAATGAGCAGTTCTTC. The chain carries TRBV6-6 and TRBJ2-1; perhaps TRBD2 as D (6 bases). Germline assignment: CDR1 MNHNY and CDR2 SVGAGI (reference sequence). The CDR3 is made up of 16 amino acids. V lost 2 bases and J 6 bases, leaving 17 bases between the germline ends.

The rearrangement links TRBV6-2 or TRBV6-3 to TRBJ2-3; 10 bases are shared with TRBD1. Germline trimming cut 6 bases from V and 4 bases from J; bases unmatched to any gene: 10. Germline assignment: CDR1 MNHEY and CDR2 SVGEGT. The CDR3 is 16 residues long. The DNA for the CDR3 is TGTGCCAGCAGCTATGGGGACAGGGGATCCCCAGATACGCAGTATTTT. Protein product: CASSYGDRGSPDTQYF.

J is TRBJ1-1 and V is TRBV7-8; 10 positions agree with TRBD1. Germline CDR1 and CDR2: SGHVS and FQNEAQ. The CDR3 is made up of 14 amino acids. V shed 3 bases, J shed 4 bases, and the junction held 2 bases outside the gene matches. CDR3 nucleotides: TGTGCCAGCAGCTTCGGACAGGGGGTCACTGAAGCTTTCTTT. Protein sequence: CASSFGQGVTEAFF.

The sample holds a few counts of this clone. The chain links TRBV9 to TRBJ2-2, with D possibly being TRBD2 (6 bases). Trimming took 4 bases from V and 4 from J, leaving 11 bases between them. The CDR3 covers 14 residues. CDR1 SGDLS and CDR2 YYNGEE come from the germline V gene. CDR3 coding DNA: TGTGCCAGCAGCCCCCGGGACTCCACCGGGGAGCTGTTTTTT. Translating it yields CASSPRDSTGELFF. The full variable domain, in which reference TRBV9 and TRBJ2-2 provide the parts outside the CDR3, is DSGVTQTPKHLITATGQRVTLRCSPRSGDLSVYWYQQSLDQGLQFLIQYYNGEERAKGNILERFSAQQFPDLHSELNLSSLELGDSALYFCASSPRDSTGELFFGEGSRLTVL.

The chain recombines TRBV11-2 with TRBJ2-2; D not certain. Germline CDR1 SGHAT, CDR2 FQNNGV. The CDR3 consists of 14 residues. V shed 1 base and J shed 8 bases, with 11 bases lying between them. The CDR3 coding sequence is TGTGCCAGCAGCTTAGGGGGAAATAGGGGGGAGCTGTTTTTT. It yields the protein CASSLGGNRGELFF.

The chain couples TRBV6-5 to TRBJ1-2; 11 nucleotides match TRBD1. This CDR3 is built from 15 residues. The germline V gene encodes CDR1 MNHEY and CDR2 SVGAGI. Trimming at V came to 2 bases and at J to 4 bases, leaving 3 bases not matched to a gene. CDR3 DNA sequence: TGTGCCAGCAGTTACCGTGGGACAGGGGGCTATGGCTACACCTTC. It is translated as CASSYRGTGGYGYTF.